This TCR beta chain was captured in a study of immune evolution from preneoplasia to lung adenocarcinoma. Study findings and constraints: Normal lung had the highest top T cell clone frequencies. Later-stage lesions seemingly showed higher T cell density and diversity than normal lung.

There are 15 residues in the CDR3. The V gene's germline CDR1 is SGHDT and CDR2 YYEEEE. Trimming took 2 bases from V and 6 from J; bases not matched to a gene: 10. Sequenced by immunoSEQ multiplex PCR; TCRdb stores in-frame clones only, minus some. The profile shows more than 6,500 clones, roughly three quarters of them singletons. This clone was detected only once. Its antigen is unknown. H&E slides confirmed each diagnosis, reviewed by two pathologists independently. Material for sequencing was FFPE adjacent normal lung tissue. The source of this sequence is a person aged 70 to 85 with lung adenocarcinoma. This chain uses TRBV5-6 with TRBJ1-2; 7 bases match TRBD1. CDR3 loop: CASSLMGGQAHGYTF. CDR3 nucleotide sequence: TGTGCCAGCAGCTTAATGGGTGGACAGGCCCATGGCTACACCTTC.